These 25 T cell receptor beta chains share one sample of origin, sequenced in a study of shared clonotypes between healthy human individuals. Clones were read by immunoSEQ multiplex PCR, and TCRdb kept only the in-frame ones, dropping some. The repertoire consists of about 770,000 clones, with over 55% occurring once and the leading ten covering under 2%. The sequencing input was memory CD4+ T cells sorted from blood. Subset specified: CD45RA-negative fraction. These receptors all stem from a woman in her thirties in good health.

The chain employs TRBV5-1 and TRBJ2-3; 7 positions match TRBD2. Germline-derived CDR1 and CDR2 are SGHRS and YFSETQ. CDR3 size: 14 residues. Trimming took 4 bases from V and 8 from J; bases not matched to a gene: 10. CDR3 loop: CASSMSTSFSTQYF. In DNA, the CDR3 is TGCGCCAGCAGCATGTCGACTAGCTTTTCTACGCAGTATTTT.

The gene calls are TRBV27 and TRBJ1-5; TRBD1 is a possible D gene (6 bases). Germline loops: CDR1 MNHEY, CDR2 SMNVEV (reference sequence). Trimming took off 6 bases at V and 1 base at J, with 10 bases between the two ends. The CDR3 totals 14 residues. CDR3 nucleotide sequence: TGTGCCAGCAGCCGGACAGCCAGCAATCAGCCCCAGCATTTT. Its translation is CASSRTASNQPQHF.

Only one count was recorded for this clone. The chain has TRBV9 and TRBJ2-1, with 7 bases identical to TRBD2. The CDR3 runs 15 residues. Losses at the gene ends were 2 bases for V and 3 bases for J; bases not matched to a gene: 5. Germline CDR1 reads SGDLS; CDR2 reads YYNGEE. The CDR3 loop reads CASSVSGQYYNEQFF. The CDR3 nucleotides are TGTGCCAGCAGCGTTAGCGGGCAATACTACAATGAGCAGTTCTTC.

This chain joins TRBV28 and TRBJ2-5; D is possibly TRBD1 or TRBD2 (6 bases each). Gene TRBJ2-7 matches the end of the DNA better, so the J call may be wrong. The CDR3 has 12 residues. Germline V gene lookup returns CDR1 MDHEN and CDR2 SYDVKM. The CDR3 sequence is CASQTGAYEQYF. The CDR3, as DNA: TGTGCCAGCCAAACGGGGGCATACGAGCAGTACTTC.

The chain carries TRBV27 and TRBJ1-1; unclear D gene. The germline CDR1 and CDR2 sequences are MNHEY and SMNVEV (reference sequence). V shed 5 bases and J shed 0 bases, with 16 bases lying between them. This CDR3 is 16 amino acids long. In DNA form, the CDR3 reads TGTGCCAGCAGTCCTCGACGGGGAATGATGAACACTGAAGCTTTCTTT. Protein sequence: CASSPRRGMMNTEAFF.

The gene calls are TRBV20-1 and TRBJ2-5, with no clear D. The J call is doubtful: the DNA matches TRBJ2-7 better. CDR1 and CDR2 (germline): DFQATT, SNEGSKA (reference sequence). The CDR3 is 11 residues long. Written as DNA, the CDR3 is TGCAGCAAAGCCAGAGAATACGAGCAGTACTTC. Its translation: CSKAREYEQYF.

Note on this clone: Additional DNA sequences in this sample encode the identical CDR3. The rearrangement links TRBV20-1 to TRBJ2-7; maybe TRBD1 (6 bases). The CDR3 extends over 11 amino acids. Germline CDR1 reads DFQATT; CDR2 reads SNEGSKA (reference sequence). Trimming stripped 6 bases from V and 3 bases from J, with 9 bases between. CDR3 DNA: TGCAGTGCATCGGGACACTACGAGCAGTACTTC. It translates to CSASGHYEQYF.

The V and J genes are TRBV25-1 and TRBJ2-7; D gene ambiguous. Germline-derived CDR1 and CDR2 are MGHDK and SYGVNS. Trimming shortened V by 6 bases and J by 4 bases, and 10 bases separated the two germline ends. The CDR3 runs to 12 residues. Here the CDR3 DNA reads TGTGCCAGCAGAGGCCAAACTTACGAGCAGTACTTC. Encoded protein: CASRGQTYEQYF.

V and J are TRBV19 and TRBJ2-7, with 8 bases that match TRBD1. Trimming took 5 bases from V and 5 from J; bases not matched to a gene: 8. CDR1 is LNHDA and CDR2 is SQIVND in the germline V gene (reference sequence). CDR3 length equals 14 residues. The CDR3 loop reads CASSPGQGVNEQYF. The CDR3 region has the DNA TGTGCCAGTAGTCCCGGACAGGGCGTCAACGAGCAGTACTTC.

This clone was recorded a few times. The CDR3 loop reads CSVEDEGQQFF. DNA of the CDR3: TGCAGCGTTGAAGATGAGGGACAGCAGTTCTTC. The genes are TRBV29-1 and TRBJ2-1; perhaps D is TRBD1 or TRBD2 (5 bases each). There are 11 residues in the CDR3. V was clipped by 0 bases and J by 11 bases, with 8 bases between them. CDR1 is SQVTM, CDR2 ANQGSEA, per germline.

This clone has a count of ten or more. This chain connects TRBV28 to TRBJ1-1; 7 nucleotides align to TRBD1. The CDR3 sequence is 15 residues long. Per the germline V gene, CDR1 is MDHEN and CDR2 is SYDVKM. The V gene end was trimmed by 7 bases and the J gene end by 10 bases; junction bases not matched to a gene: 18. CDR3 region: CASTPFQRQGPGAFF. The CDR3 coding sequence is TGTGCCAGCACCCCCTTCCAAAGACAGGGCCCGGGAGCTTTCTTT.

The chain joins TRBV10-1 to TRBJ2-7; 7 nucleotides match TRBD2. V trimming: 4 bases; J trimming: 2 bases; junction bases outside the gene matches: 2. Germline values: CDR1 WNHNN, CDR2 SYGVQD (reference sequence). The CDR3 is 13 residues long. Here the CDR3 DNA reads TGCGCCAGCAGTGGACTAGCTCCCTACGAGCAGTACTTC. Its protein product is CASSGLAPYEQYF.

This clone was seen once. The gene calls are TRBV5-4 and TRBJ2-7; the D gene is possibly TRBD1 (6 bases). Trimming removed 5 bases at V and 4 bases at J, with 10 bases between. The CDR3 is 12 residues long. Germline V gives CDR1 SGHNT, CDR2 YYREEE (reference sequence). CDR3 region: CASRFDRYEQYF. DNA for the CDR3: TGTGCCAGCAGATTCGACAGGTACGAGCAGTACTTC.

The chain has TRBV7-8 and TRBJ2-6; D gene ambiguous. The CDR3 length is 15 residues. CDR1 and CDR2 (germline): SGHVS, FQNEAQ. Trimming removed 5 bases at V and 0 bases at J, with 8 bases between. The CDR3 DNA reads TGTGCCAGCAGCCTTGTTGGCTCTGGGGCCAACGTCCTGACTTTC. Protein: CASSLVGSGANVLTF.

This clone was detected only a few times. The CDR3 sequence is CASSPISGSPGANVLTF. The CDR3 DNA sequence: TGTGCCAGCAGCCCAATTAGCGGGAGCCCTGGGGCCAACGTCCTGACTTTC. The genes are TRBV14 and TRBJ2-6; 9 bases fit TRBD2. The CDR3 has 17 amino acids. The germline CDR1 and CDR2 sequences are SGHDN and FVKESK. V was pared by 4 bases and J by 2 bases, with 6 bases of the junction left unmatched. Supplemented by reference TRBV14 and TRBJ2-6, the full variable domain reads EAGVTQFPSHSVIEKGQTVTLRCDPISGHDNLYWYRRVMGKEIKFLLHFVKESKQDESGMPNNRFLAERTGGTYSTLKVQPAELEDSGVYFCASSPISGSPGANVLTFGAGSRLTVL.

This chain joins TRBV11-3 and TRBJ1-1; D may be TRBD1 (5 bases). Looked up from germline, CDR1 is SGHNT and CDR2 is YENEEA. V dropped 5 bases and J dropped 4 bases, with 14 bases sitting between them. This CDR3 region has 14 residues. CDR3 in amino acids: CASSARVGVTEAFF. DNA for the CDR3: TGTGCCAGCAGCGCCCGGGTGGGGGTCACTGAAGCTTTCTTT.

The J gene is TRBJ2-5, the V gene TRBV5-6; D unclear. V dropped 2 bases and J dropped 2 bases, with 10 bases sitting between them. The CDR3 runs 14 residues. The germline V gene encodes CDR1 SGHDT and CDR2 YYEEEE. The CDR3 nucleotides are TGTGCCAGCAGCTTTTACAGCCTTCAAGAGACCCAGTACTTC. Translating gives CASSFYSLQETQYF.

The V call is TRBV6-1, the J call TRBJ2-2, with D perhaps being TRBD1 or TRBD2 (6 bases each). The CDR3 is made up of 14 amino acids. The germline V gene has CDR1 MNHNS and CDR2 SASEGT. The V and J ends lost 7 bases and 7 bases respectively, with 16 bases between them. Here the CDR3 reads CASTSSGAGGELFF. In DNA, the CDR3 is TGTGCCAGCACATCCTCGGGGGCGGGCGGGGAGCTGTTTTTT.

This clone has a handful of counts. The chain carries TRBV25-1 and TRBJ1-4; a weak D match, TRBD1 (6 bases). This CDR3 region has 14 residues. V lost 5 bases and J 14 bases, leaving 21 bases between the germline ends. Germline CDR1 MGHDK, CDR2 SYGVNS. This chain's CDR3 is CASSPDSGMGRLFF. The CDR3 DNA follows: TGTGCCAGCAGTCCGGACAGCGGAATGGGGCGTCTGTTTTTT.

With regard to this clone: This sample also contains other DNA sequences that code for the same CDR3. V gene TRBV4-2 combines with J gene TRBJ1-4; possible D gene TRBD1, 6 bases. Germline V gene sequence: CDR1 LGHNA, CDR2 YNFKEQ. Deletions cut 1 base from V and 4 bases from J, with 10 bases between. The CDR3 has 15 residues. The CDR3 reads CASSQADRDNEKLFF. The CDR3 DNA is TGTGCCAGCAGCCAAGCGGACAGAGATAATGAAAAACTGTTTTTT.

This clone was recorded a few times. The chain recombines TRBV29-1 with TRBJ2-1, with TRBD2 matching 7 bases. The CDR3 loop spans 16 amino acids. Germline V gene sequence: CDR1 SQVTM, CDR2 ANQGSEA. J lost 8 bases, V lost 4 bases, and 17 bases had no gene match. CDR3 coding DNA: TGCAGCGTTGCTCACCTTGCCGGGGAGGGACGCGATGAGCAGTTCTTC. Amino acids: CSVAHLAGEGRDEQFF.

DNA for the CDR3: TGTGCCAGCAGCTCGGGGTCGTCTGGACTAGCCGTGGGGCAGTACTTC. Translating it yields CASSSGSSGLAVGQYF. The chain carries TRBV5-4 and TRBJ2-7; 8 bases agree with TRBD2. The CDR3 runs to 16 residues. Germline CDR1 SGHNT, CDR2 YYREEE (reference sequence). V dropped 3 bases and J dropped 9; count of bases not matched to a gene: 17.

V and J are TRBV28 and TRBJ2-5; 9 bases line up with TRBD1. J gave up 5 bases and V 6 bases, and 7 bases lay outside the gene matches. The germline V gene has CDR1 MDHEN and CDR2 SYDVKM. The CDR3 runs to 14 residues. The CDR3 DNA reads TGTGCCAGCAGCCGGGACAGGGTTATGGAGACCCAGTACTTC. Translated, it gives CASSRDRVMETQYF.

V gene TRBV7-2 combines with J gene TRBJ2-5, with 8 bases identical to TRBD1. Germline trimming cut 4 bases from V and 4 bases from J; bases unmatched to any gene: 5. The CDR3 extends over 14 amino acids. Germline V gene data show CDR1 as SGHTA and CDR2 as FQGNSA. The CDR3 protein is CASSSQGTGETQYF. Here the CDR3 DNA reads TGTGCCAGCAGCTCTCAGGGGACAGGAGAGACCCAGTACTTC. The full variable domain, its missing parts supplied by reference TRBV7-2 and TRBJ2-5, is GAGVSQSPSNKVTEKGKDVELRCDPISGHTALYWYRQSLGQGLEFLIYFQGNSAPDKSGLPSDRFSAERTGGSVSTLTIQRTQQEDSAVYLCASSSQGTGETQYFGPGTRLLVL.

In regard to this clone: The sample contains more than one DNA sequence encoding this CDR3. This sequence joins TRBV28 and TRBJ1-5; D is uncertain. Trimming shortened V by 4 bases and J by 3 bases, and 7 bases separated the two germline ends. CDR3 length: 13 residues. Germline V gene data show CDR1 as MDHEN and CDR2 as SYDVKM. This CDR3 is CASSSGPNQPQHF. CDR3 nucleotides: TGTGCCAGCAGTTCAGGCCCCAATCAGCCCCAGCATTTT. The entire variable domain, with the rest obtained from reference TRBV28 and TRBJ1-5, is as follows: DVKVTQSSRYLVKRTGEKVFLECVQDMDHENMFWYRQDPGLGLRLIYFSYDVKMKEKGDIPEGYSVSREKKERFSLILESASTNQTSMYLCASSSGPNQPQHFGDGTRLSIL.